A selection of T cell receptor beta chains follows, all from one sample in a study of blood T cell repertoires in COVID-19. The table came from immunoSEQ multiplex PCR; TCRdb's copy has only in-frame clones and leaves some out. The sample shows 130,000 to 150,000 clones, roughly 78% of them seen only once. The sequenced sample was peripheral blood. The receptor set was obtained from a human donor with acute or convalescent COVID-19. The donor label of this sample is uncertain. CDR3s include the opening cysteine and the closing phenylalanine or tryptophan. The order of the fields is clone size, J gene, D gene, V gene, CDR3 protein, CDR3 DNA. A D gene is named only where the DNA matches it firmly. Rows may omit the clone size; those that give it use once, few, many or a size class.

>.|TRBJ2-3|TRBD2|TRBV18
CASSQAGLSTDTQYF
TGTGCCAGCTCGCAAGCGGGGCTTAGCACAGATACGCAGTATTTT
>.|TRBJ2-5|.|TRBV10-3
CAIRGGKGETQYF
TGTGCCATCAGGGGGGGAAAGGGAGAGACCCAGTACTTC
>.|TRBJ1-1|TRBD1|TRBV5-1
CASSLRTGQNTEAFF
TGCGCCAGCAGCTTACGGACAGGGCAGAACACTGAAGCTTTCTTT
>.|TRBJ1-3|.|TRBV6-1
CASSDPSRNSGNTIYF
TGTGCCAGCAGTGACCCTAGTAGGAACTCTGGAAACACCATATATTTT
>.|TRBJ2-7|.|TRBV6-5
CASSPFQGYEQYF
TGTGCCAGCAGTCCCTTTCAGGGGTACGAGCAGTACTTC
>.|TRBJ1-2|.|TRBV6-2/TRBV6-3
CASSLDSLLGYGYTF
TGTGCCAGCAGCCTGGACAGCCTGCTTGGCTATGGCTACACCTTC
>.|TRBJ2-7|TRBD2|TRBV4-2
CASSLSLMAGGPNEQYF
TGTGCCAGCAGCCTAAGTTTGATGGCGGGGGGGCCTAACGAGCAGTACTTC
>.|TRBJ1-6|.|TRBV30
CAWSVVSSPLHF
TGTGCCTGGAGTGTGGTTAGTTCACCCCTCCACTTT
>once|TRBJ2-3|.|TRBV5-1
CASDGSQGTDTQYF
TGCGCCAGCGACGGTAGCCAGGGGACAGATACGCAGTATTTT
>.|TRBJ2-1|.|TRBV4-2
CASSQDPTSTHEQFF
TGTGCCAGCAGCCAAGATCCCACTAGCACCCATGAGCAGTTCTTC
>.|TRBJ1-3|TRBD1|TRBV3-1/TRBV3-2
CASSRQGQGAFGNTIYF
TGTGCCAGCAGCCGTCAGGGACAGGGGGCTTTTGGAAACACCATATATTTT
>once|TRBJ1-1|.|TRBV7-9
CASSLLRAGSNTEAFF
TGTGCCAGCAGCTTACTCCGGGCGGGGTCGAACACTGAAGCTTTCTTT
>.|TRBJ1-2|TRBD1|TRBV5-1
CASSPDRVYGYTF
TGCGCCAGCAGCCCAGACAGGGTCTATGGCTACACCTTC
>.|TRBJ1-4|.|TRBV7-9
CASSLMGRDEKLFF
TGTGCCAGCAGCTTAATGGGGAGAGATGAAAAACTGTTTTTT
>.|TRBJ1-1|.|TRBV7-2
CASSLSPGKGTEAFF
TGTGCCAGCAGCTTATCCCCAGGGAAGGGGACTGAAGCTTTCTTT
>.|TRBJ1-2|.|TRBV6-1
CASSEAQTGLGGYTF
TGTGCCAGCAGTGAAGCTCAGACAGGTCTAGGAGGCTACACCTTC
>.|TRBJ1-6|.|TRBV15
CATSQTGSKGSPLHF
TGTGCCACCAGCCAGACGGGATCAAAGGGCTCACCCCTCCACTTT
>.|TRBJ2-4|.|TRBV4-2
CASSQDGPGGTYLAKNIQYF
TGTGCCAGCAGCCAAGACGGACCTGGCGGGACGTATCTAGCCAAAAACATTCAGTACTTC
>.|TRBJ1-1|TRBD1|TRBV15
CATSRGGTGRDTEAFF
TGTGCCACCAGCAGGGGAGGGACAGGGAGGGACACTGAAGCTTTCTTT
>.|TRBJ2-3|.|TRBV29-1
CSVDYQDTDTQYF
TGCAGCGTTGATTATCAGGACACAGATACGCAGTATTTT
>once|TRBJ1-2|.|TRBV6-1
CASSERQGTAYGYTF
TGTGCCAGCAGTGAACGGCAGGGTACGGCCTATGGCTACACCTTC
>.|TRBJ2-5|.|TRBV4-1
CASSQVGGTAQETQYF
TGCGCCAGCAGCCAAGTGGGCGGGACAGCACAAGAGACCCAGTACTTC
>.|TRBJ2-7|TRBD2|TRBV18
CASSPGPGRDEQYF
TGTGCCAGCTCACCTGGTCCAGGGAGGGACGAGCAGTACTTC
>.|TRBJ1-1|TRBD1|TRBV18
CASSPNTDRATEAFF
TGTGCCAGCTCACCTAATACCGACAGGGCAACTGAAGCTTTCTTT
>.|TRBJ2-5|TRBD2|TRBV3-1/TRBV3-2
CASTLPLAGGETQYF
TGTGCCAGCACCCTACCCCTAGCGGGGGGGGAGACCCAGTACTTC
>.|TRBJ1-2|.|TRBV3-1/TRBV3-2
CASSPAVGGRGYTF
TGTGCCAGCAGCCCCGCGGTGGGGGGGCGGGGCTACACCTTC
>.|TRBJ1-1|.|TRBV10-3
CAITRSHLQEGTEAFF
TGTGCCATCACCAGGTCACACTTACAGGAGGGCACTGAAGCTTTCTTT